This T cell receptor beta chain was sequenced in a study of beta chain features in type 1 diabetes (dated by TCRdb to the late 2010s). For the study in its entirety: Patients and healthy donors did not differ in mean age, gender distribution, total cell number or subset yield. A total of some 110 million sorted cells were examined across all samples, and the number of cells per subset was strongly correlated with RNA yield. In the study, TCRB repertoires of sorted circulating CD4+ T cell subsets from recently diagnosed type 1 diabetes patients were compared with those of matched healthy donors. Regulatory and stem cell-like memory subsets were isolated from only 8 patients and roughly eight healthy donors, whereas naive and central memory subsets came from all 30 or so donors. The full study reports these points: Naive, central memory and regulatory TCRB repertoires appeared to be more alike among patients than among healthy donors. In all four CD4+ subsets, TCRB CDR3 length was moderately but significantly shorter in type 1 diabetes patients. Because small numbers of individuals were included in the HLA sub-analyses, any influence of HLA type on TCRB rearrangement was left unresolved. Because cDNA was sequenced instead of genomic DNA, highly expressing activated cells could be over-represented, though the groups showed no difference in activation or CD3 levels. Fewer insertions and more nucleotide deletions at VDJ recombination sites were observed in patients with type 1 diabetes, implying thymic rearrangement abnormalities. Shorter templates might have been favored by PCR, but patient and control samples were amplified and corrected together, so both groups would have been affected equally by any skew.

With respect to this clone: What this receptor recognizes is not known. Per-nucleotide qualities are absent, and no much larger clonotype sits a single base away.

Reading from cysteine to phenylalanine, the CDR3 counts 13 amino acids. Just CDR3 DNA is preserved here, 39 bases in frame from base 1. From a lookup of the germline V gene, CDR1 and CDR2 are SNHLY and FYNNEI. The trim is 6 bases for V and 5 bases for J, with a gap of 11 bases between the germline ends. The High Capacity cDNA Reverse Transcription Kit was used to reverse transcribe all of the isolated RNA, meaning that expressed TCRB transcripts were what got sequenced. Deep immunoSEQ sequencing was applied to naive, central memory and regulatory T cell samples, giving an average of about 3.57 million total reads per sample. Sorted cells were lysed in RLT buffer and RNA was extracted with DNase-treated RNeasy Micro or Mini kits, depending on cell number. To prevent cross-contamination, every cell subset was processed on its own, while patient and healthy donor samples were processed together. TCRB sequences were amplified from cDNA with the immunoSEQ multiplex PCR, producing 87-bp fragments spanning the CDR3 region. Sequencing of the amplicons was performed on the Illumina HiSeq platform. Concerning the study's data processing: Synthetic template baselines were used to correct PCR bias computationally, reads within Hamming distance 2 were collapsed together, and singletons that could not be merged were discarded. By aligning reads against IMGT, V, D and J genes, CDR3 length, and insertions or deletions at six rearrangement sites were assigned. Within each subset, clonotype counts were normalized to sorted cell number, after which true diversity and Gini coefficients were computed with the tcR R package. The overlap coefficient, calculated on TCRB nucleotide sequences, was used to quantify repertoire sharing. As a proxy for the pre-selection repertoire, out-of-frame TCRB sequences from naive cells were analyzed. Sourced from immuneACCESS, this table was stored by TCRdb with only in-frame sequences that have V and J called. A share of the clones is absent; for the studies checked, an unresolved V gene accounts for under half, and the remainder has no known explanation. The V and J calls and clone size come from that table; D and trimming were worked out from the DNA. The sample contains some 330,000 clones, 9.5% to 12% of them found a single time. About 0.014% of the sample lies in the top ten.

Each donor gave one peripheral blood draw, approximately 110 mL on average, collected into heparinised tubes. Naive, central memory, regulatory and stem cell-like memory CD4+ T cells were sorted on a BD FACSAria II using a panel including CD45RO, CCR7, CD25, CD127, CD95 and CD27. A purity above 98% was achieved for all sorted populations. PBMCs were isolated right away by Lymphoprep density gradient centrifugation and were stained directly, without culture. To minimize batch effects, samples were stained and sorted in pairs, one healthy donor with one patient per experiment. The clonotype was recovered from a woman in her 30s in good health. This chain is built from TRBV2 and TRBJ1-5; the best D guess is TRBD1, with 5 bases matching. Input material: naive CD4+ T cells from blood. Reading the label with the study, this specimen's cell subset or site is: true naive CD4+ T cells. The CDR3 protein: CASRRDGDQPQHF. The DNA is as follows: TGTGCCAGCAGGCGGGACGGAGATCAGCCCCAGCATTTT. Supplemented by the reference TRBV2 and TRBJ1-5 proteins around the CDR3, the complete variable domain is EPEVTQTPSHQVTQMGQEVILRCVPISNHLYFYWYRQILGQKVEFLVSFYNNEISEKSEIFDDQFSVERPDGSNFTLKIRSTKLEDSAMYFCASRRDGDQPQHFGDGTRLSIL.